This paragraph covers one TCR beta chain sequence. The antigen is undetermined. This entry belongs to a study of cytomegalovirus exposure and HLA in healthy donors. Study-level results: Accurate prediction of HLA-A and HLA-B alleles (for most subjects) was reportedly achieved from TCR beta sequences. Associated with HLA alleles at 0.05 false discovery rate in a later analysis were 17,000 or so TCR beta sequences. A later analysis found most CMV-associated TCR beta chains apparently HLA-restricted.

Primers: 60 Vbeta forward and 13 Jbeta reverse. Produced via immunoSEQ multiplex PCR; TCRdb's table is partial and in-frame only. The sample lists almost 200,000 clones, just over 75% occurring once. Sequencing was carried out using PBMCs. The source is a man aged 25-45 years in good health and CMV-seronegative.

CDR3 loop: CASKVAGGLPGELFF. In DNA form, the CDR3 reads TGCGCCAGCAAGGTGGCAGGGGGTTTGCCCGGGGAGCTGTTTTTT. The chain links TRBV5-1 to TRBJ2-2; TRBD1 matches 7 bases. The germline CDR1 and CDR2 sequences are SGHRS and YFSETQ. Trimming at V came to 6 bases and at J to 6 bases, leaving 11 bases not matched to a gene. The CDR3 contains 15 residues.